This record looks at one T cell receptor beta chain sequence and its context. Its antigen is not known. Regarding time point: 2014-2015 season, 7 days after vaccination. These data originate in a study of follicular helper T cells after annual influenza vaccination. Study-wide findings and caveats: Day 7 ICOS+CD38+ clones were most often found later in ICOS-CD38- cTfh cells. Rare clonotypes were missed; only roughly 10-22% of cells gave TCRB.

The germline V gene has CDR1 SGHTA and CDR2 FQGNSA. The CDR3 sequence is 13 residues long. Trimming stripped 3 bases from V and 2 bases from J, with 7 bases between. Profiled with immunoSEQ multiplex PCR; TCRdb holds only in-frame clones, not every one. The table shows 2,500 to 4,000 clones, with around four fifths occurring only once. This rearrangement joins TRBV7-2 to TRBJ2-5; D is uncertain. The sequencing used CXCR5+ CD38- circulating T follicular helper cells from blood, collected 7 days after influenza vaccination. Regarding subset: circulating Tfh, non-naive CD4+CXCR5+PD-1+ (ICOS+CD38+ or ICOS-CD38-). The TCR was taken from an adult who received the influenza vaccine. CDR3 sequence (DNA): TGTGCCAGCAGCTTCGAGCTACAAGAGACCCAGTACTTC. Its protein is CASSFELQETQYF.